These 9 T cell receptor beta chains were sequenced from one sample in a study of beta chain features in type 1 diabetes. Study-wide results and caveats: Moderate but significant shortening of TCRB CDR3s was recorded in all four CD4+ subsets from Type 1 diabetes patients.

Reverse transcription of all isolated RNA meant that expressed TCRB transcripts were sequenced. This table comes from immunoSEQ multiplex PCR, and its TCRdb copy is limited to in-frame clones, with some not included. The data hold roughly 150,000 clones, with about 10% observed a single time. For these receptors, no antigen is known. Sequencing input: central memory CD4+ T cells from blood. The receptors derive from a woman aged 25 to 39 with type 1 diabetes.

The chain couples TRBV5-1 to TRBJ2-7; TRBD2 matches at 8 bases. Unmatched junction bases numbered 11, after V lost 4 bases and J lost 2 bases. Germline CDR1 and CDR2: SGHRS and YFSETQ. The CDR3 extends over 16 amino acids. The CDR3 region has the DNA TGCGCCAGCAGCCGGCAATCTAGCGGGCAGGCCTACGAGCAGTACTTC. This codes for CASSRQSSGQAYEQYF. Full variable domain (remainder filled in from reference TRBV5-1 and TRBJ2-7): KAGVTQTPRYLIKTRGQQVTLSCSPISGHRSVSWYQQTPGQGLQFLFEYFSETQRNKGNFPGRFSGRQFSNSRSEMNVSTLELGDSALYLCASSRQSSGQAYEQYFGPGTRLTVT.

The CDR3 reads CASSPRQEQPQHF. The CDR3 nucleotides are TGTGCCAGTAGTCCCCGACAGGAGCAGCCCCAGCATTTT. The rearrangement joins TRBV19 to TRBJ1-5; possible D gene TRBD1, 6 bases. The V end was cut by 5 bases, the J end by 7 bases, with 12 bases between. CDR1 and CDR2 (germline): LNHDA, SQIVND (reference sequence). This CDR3 comprises 13 residues.

This chain joins TRBV11-2 and TRBJ2-5; TRBD2 aligns across 7 bases. Germline assignment: CDR1 SGHAT and CDR2 FQNNGV. J lost 1 base, V lost 5 bases, and 4 bases had no gene match. The CDR3 covers 14 residues. The CDR3 region is CASSPSSGQETQYF. CDR3 coding DNA: TGTGCCAGCAGCCCATCTAGCGGCCAAGAGACCCAGTACTTC. The full variable domain, rest sourced from reference TRBV11-2 and TRBJ2-5, is EAGVAQSPRYKIIEKRQSVAFWCNPISGHATLYWYQQILGQGPKLLIQFQNNGVVDDSQLPKDRFSAERLKGVDSTLKIQPAKLEDSAVYLCASSPSSGQETQYFGPGTRLLVL.

The rearrangement joins TRBV2 to TRBJ2-5, with 10 bases matching TRBD2. V was clipped by 7 bases and J by 7 bases; unmatched bases: 12. The V gene's germline CDR1 is SNHLY and CDR2 FYNNEI. The CDR3 has 15 amino acids. The CDR3 sequence is CASMRLAGGRPTQYF. The CDR3 nucleotides read TGTGCCAGCATGAGACTAGCGGGCGGACGTCCGACCCAGTACTTC.

The genes are TRBV11-2 and TRBJ2-2; 9 bases map to TRBD2. The length of the CDR3 is 14 residues. J lost 10 bases, V lost 4 bases, and 7 bases had no gene match. Per germline, CDR1 SGHAT and CDR2 FQNNGV. The CDR3 is CASSWGASGEELFF. CDR3 DNA: TGTGCCAGCAGCTGGGGGGCTAGCGGGGAGGAGCTGTTTTTT.

This sequence joins TRBV30 and TRBJ1-1; D not certain. The V gene lost 5 bases and the J gene lost 6 bases, with 7 bases spanning the gap. The germline gives CDR1 GTSNPN, CDR2 SVGIG (reference sequence). This CDR3 is 10 amino acids long. CDR3 DNA: TGTGCCTGGGCGGAAGCTGAAGCTTTCTTT. Its protein is CAWAEAEAFF.

This clone was found a few times. V is TRBV6-6 and J is TRBJ2-1; 9 positions agree with TRBD2. This CDR3 has 15 amino acids. V trimming: 1 base; J trimming: 5 bases; junction bases outside the gene matches: 3. Germline assignment: CDR1 MNHNY and CDR2 SVGAGI (reference sequence). CDR3 sequence: CASSYWASGDNEQFF. The CDR3 DNA reads as TGTGCCAGCAGTTACTGGGCTAGCGGGGACAATGAGCAGTTCTTC.

This clone was seen only a few times. CDR3 sequence (DNA): TGTGCCAGCTCACCCTCACAGGGAAGCACTGAAGCTTTCTTT. Translating gives CASSPSQGSTEAFF. The rearrangement links TRBV18 to TRBJ1-1; weak D call: TRBD1 (6 bases). The CDR3 runs to 14 residues. The V and J ends lost 3 bases and 4 bases respectively, with 12 bases between them. Germline V gives CDR1 KGHSH, CDR2 LQKENI.

V usage is TRBV5-1 and J usage is TRBJ2-3; no clear D gene. Germline CDR1 is SGHRS and CDR2 is YFSETQ. The CDR3 sequence is 15 residues long. Between the trimmed V and J ends, which lost 3 bases and 1 base, there was a span of 12 bases. In DNA, the CDR3 is TGCGCCAGCAGCTCCAGACCCGAGGGCACAGATACGCAGTATTTT. As protein: CASSSRPEGTDTQYF.